This entry concerns a single T cell receptor (beta chain). Its antigen remains unidentified. The sample holds no much larger clone one base away, and base qualities are not on file. This sample stems from a study of cytomegalovirus exposure and HLA in healthy donors (dated by TCRdb to the late 2010s). The study in broad terms: An earlier analysis of several hundred of the donors reported about 280 Gb of sequence data and around 110 million unique TCR beta sequences obtained from about 179 million T cells. Roughly 300 gigabases of sequencing data and 91 million or so unique TCR sequences made up an early release that covered roughly 670 HLA-typed donors. Of the roughly 400 genotyped donors, approximately 82% fell in the genetic ancestry cluster associated with self-reported Caucasian donors. The study aimed to test whether cataloging public T cell receptors could reveal signatures of past pathogen exposure. The study profiled the T cell repertoires of fewer than 850 subjects by immunosequencing and related them to cytomegalovirus serostatus. In addition to the first cohort of 650 to 800 subjects, a separate validation cohort of about 120 different subjects was used. High-throughput TCR immunosequencing, statistical association of individual TCRs with disease status, and machine learning were combined to predict cytomegalovirus infection status. A later analysis re-examined previously published TCR beta repertoires from about 670 donors and added high-resolution HLA genotyping to investigate patterns of TCR occurrence. The later analysis used no new phenotypic data to find candidate immune exposures, relying instead on TCR beta sequences and their occurrence across donors. An earlier analysis of several hundred of the donors used high-throughput TCR beta sequencing to judge whether each TCR beta V gene segment behaved as functional or pseudogenic. Donor age, sex, ethnicity and CMV serostatus were compiled together with the repertoire data. A later genetic analysis used genome-wide SNP genotypes for about three fifths of the roughly 700 donors, treating that subset as a discovery cohort. All discovery cohort repertoires had been generated using a single sequencing platform. HLA typing included class I and class II loci at four-digit resolution. Typing coverage varied by locus: roughly 629-630 donors for A, B, C, DRB1 and DQB1; roughly 560 for DQA1; over 600 for DPA1; around 490 for DPB1. Roughly 5 DR-DQ haplotypes were handled as single units for association and clustering, since linkage in the cohort was strong. On average, roughly 250,000 unique TCR beta nucleotide sequences were sequenced per donor among a few hundred genotyped donors of the cohort, with 15% to 20% of those sequences being non-productive.

The cohort was made up of approximately 670 healthy bone marrow donors. Cohort members were all nominally healthy when sampled, although unrecorded immune exposures were likely present. The donor was CMV seropositive and belonged to the group of 270 or so seropositive cohort members. Each donor provided a peripheral blood sample, and peripheral blood mononuclear cells were used for TCR beta sequencing. The Qiagen DNeasy Blood Extraction Kit was used to extract genomic DNA from the blood cell samples. To prepare the library, the immunoSEQ multiplex PCR assay was applied. The multiplex PCR relied on a mix of 60 forward primers for TCR Vbeta segments and 13 reverse primers for TCR Jbeta segments. Amplification of the CDR3 region of rearranged TCR beta genes was performed with a multiplex PCR assay on genomic DNA. On the Illumina HiSeq System, the amplified TCR beta libraries were sequenced as 87-base-pair reads. From the authors' description of their analysis: Across the 670 or so repertoires, a later analysis counted 60 million to 90 million unique TCR beta chains, some 11 million of which were shared by at least two donors. A nearest-neighbor algorithm error-corrected the raw reads and collapsed the reads into unique sequences, merging closely related sequences to remove PCR and sequencing errors. To assign V, D and J gene segments, CDR3 sequences were aligned to IMGT reference sequences. Each retained sequence needed at least a six-nucleotide match to both a V gene segment and a J gene segment. Rearrangements were classified as productive when the CDR3 lacked stop codons and remained in frame with V and J, and all other rearrangements were classified as non-productive. Following IMGT convention, CDR3 was defined as the stretch from the second conserved V-encoded cysteine to the conserved J-encoded phenylalanine. The earlier analysis of some 550 of the donors excluded any sequence lacking an unambiguous match to a single V gene segment. An earlier analysis of 500 to 700 of the donors classified V segments as functional when productive rearrangements were above 56.7% and as segregating when the standard deviation between donors was above 5%. A statistical classification framework was built to diagnose cytomegalovirus status from the catalog of TCR beta chain sequences. A later analysis assigned V and J genes by comparing TCR nucleotide sequences with IMGT/GENE-DB human TR gene sequences. In a later analysis, CDR3 sequences and most-parsimonious VDJ recombination scenarios were assigned using the TCRdist pipeline. A later analysis defined each TCR beta chain by its CDR3 amino acid sequence plus V-gene family, and excluded reads lacking a unique V-gene family. A later analysis removed 592 highly shared, low-generation-probability nucleotide sequences to deal with suspected cross-contamination and a sequencing artifact. A later analysis calculated a clonal expansion index for each public chain from normalized within-repertoire ranks of inferred template counts. Generation probabilities in a later analysis came from a VDJ recombination model fitted to out-of-frame rearrangements, and those results were checked against IGoR. In a later analysis, TCR-TCR, TCR-HLA and TCR-CMV co-occurrence was scored with hypergeometric tests, and a repertoire-size bias correction was applied to TCR pairs. In a later analysis, false discovery rates were estimated by permuting HLA or CMV assignments 20 times. In a later analysis, co-occurring TCRs were grouped using DBSCAN, and TCRdist sequence similarity was added for clustering within HLA-allele-positive subsets. Co-occurrence clustering excluded repertoires with fewer than 30,000 or more than 120,000 public chains, plus five with anomalous nucleotide sharing. Held by TCRdb, this immuneACCESS table contains in-frame sequences only and omits some clones. Under half of the omission traces to an unresolved V gene where checked; the cause of the rest is unknown. V and J calls and clone size follow that table, whereas D and trimming were derived from the DNA. This sample holds around 200,000 clones; around 76% were observed only once. The top ten hold nearly 6% of the sample.

Relative to germline, V is missing 5 bases and J is missing 2 bases, with 5 bases of the junction outside any gene match. Based on the germline V gene (reference sequence), the CDR1 and CDR2 sequences are MNHNY and SVGAGI. The CDR3 starts with the cysteine, ends with the phenylalanine, and has 15 residues. Only the CDR3 part of the read is kept: 45 bases, read in frame from the first base. Summary of the overall study and its limitations: A later analysis associated about 17,000 TCR beta sequences with specific HLA alleles at a false discovery rate of 0.05. Sequencing depth was assumed to be roughly uniform across donors in the presence/absence analyses, though that assumption may not hold. CMV serostatus was the only immune exposure information available for the cohort. A cluster of highly shared sequence variants was judged likely to be a technical artifact of the sequencing pipeline. Compared with equally common non-associated chains, HLA-associated TCR beta chains in a later analysis were more clonally expanded and had lower generation probabilities. The 87-base-pair reads could not distinguish some IMGT-functional V segments, including TRBV6-2 and TRBV6-3, so those segments were excluded. Cytomegalovirus status was reported to be diagnosed by the classifier with high specificity and sensitivity in both the original and validation cohorts. The study listed approximately 150 TCR beta chains as associated with cytomegalovirus. Across donors, most TCR sequences were observed very rarely, whereas some public TCRs were present in many individuals. A later analysis found that most CMV-associated TCR beta chains appeared HLA-restricted, with HLA associations seemingly driven largely by CMV exposure. According to a later analysis, parvovirus B19, influenza, CMV and Epstein-Barr virus appeared linked to several top co-occurrence clusters. In a later genetic analysis, a missense DCLRE1C variant was associated with V-gene and J-gene trimming of TCR beta chains, and the association was replicated in an independent cohort. An earlier analysis of approximately 500 of the donors showed that most TCR beta V segments appeared in productive rearrangements either about 90% or about 30% of the time, which broadly matched IMGT annotations. A later genetic analysis reported fewer N-insertions in productive TCRs among donors in an Asian-associated ancestry cluster than the approximately 700-donor mean. In vitro tests confirmed that a few of the cytomegalovirus-associated TCR beta chains recognize cytomegalovirus antigens. The cohort was sequenced for TCR beta chains only, and without alpha or paired-chain data the features that could be detected were limited. When HLA alleles, especially DR and DQ, strongly co-occurred, TCR associations were difficult to assign to individual alleles. Correlated functional status among segregating V segments might be attributable to linkage disequilibrium, but an unknown experimental factor could not be ruled out. Because HLA typing was unavailable for some donors at each locus, only the typed subset was used in association tests. A further reported finding was that TCR beta sequences accurately predicted the HLA-A and HLA-B alleles for most subjects in the first cohort. A later analysis found that TCR association rates varied across HLA loci, with DRB1 alleles showing the most associated TCRs and HLA-C alleles the fewest. The earlier analysis of about 600 of the donors excluded about 16 rarely observed V segments, including chromosome 9 orphons, because counts were too low. The authors suggested that the approach could potentially be generalized to other disease states and immunological phenotypes.

The sequencing input was PBMCs. The V and J genes are TRBV6-6 and TRBJ2-5, and TRBD1 aligns with 10 junction nucleotides. The receptor was derived from a man between 35 and 55 years old in good health and CMV-seropositive. The CDR3 reads as follows: CASSTGQGGQETQYF. The nucleotide sequence is given as TGTGCCAGCAGTACTGGACAGGGGGGGCAAGAGACCCAGTACTTC.